The 2 T cell receptor beta chains given below trace back to one sample, sequenced in a study of CD8+ T cells in alopecia areata. Treatment of the sample: oral pan-JAK inhibitor, 5-10 mg twice daily. The authors extracted RNA and reverse transcribed it into cDNA as the sequencing template. TCRdb's copy holds only in-frame clones and misses some; the assay was immunoSEQ multiplex PCR. The repertoire holds 150,000 to 200,000 clones, with around three fifths as singletons. The sample was CD4+ T cells sorted from blood, taken at week 24, from a patient treated with tofacitinib. The receptor source for this set is a human donor with alopecia areata.

This clone was detected many times. V is TRBV13 and J is TRBJ2-7, with D maybe TRBD1 (6 bases). V lost 5 bases to trimming and J lost 0 bases, with 14 bases between them. CDR3 length equals 15 residues. Germline CDR1 is PRHDT and CDR2 is FYEKMQ (reference sequence). In DNA form, the CDR3 reads TGTGCCAGCAGCCCAGGGGAGACGAGCTCCTACGAGCAGTACTTC. Protein product: CASSPGETSSYEQYF.

This sequence joins TRBV5-4 and TRBJ1-2, with D unresolved. The CDR3 totals 12 residues. V lost 0 bases, J lost 5 bases, and 5 bases lay in between. Germline V gives CDR1 SGHNT, CDR2 YYREEE (reference sequence). The CDR3 spells CASSLDSYGYTF. The CDR3 bases are TGTGCCAGCAGCTTGGACAGTTATGGCTACACCTTC. The complete variable domain, with remaining parts taken from reference TRBV5-4 and TRBJ1-2, reads ETGVTQSPTHLIKTRGQQVTLRCSSQSGHNTVSWYQQALGQGPQFIFQYYREEENGRGNFPPRFSGLQFPNYSSELNVNALELDDSALYLCASSLDSYGYTFGSGTRLTVV.